The clone carrying this T cell receptor beta chain has only one observation. What it binds is not known. TCRdb passed the reads through MiXCR, listing each CDR3 protein once. The sample has about 110,000 distinct CDR3 sequences, approximately 28% seen once. This record comes from a study of T cell repertoires in cytomegalovirus infection. Across the whole study: Signatures in public TCR beta sequences pointed to both CMV infection and matching HLA type.

Germline V gene sequence: CDR1 SGHAT, CDR2 FQNNGV. The length of the CDR3 is 12 residues. Trimming shortened V by 4 bases and J by 1 base, and 3 bases separated the two germline ends. The V gene is TRBV11-2, the J gene TRBJ2-3; D uncertain. This sequence was found in a human donor in good health (CMV status not recorded). Some clones in this sample may be carry-over from other donors' samples. The specimen was CD8+ T cells from cultured PBMCs, collected from culture after CMV antigen stimulation. CDR3 region: CASSSRTDTQYF. In DNA, the CDR3 is TGTGCCAGCAGCTCTCGCACAGATACGCAGTATTTT.